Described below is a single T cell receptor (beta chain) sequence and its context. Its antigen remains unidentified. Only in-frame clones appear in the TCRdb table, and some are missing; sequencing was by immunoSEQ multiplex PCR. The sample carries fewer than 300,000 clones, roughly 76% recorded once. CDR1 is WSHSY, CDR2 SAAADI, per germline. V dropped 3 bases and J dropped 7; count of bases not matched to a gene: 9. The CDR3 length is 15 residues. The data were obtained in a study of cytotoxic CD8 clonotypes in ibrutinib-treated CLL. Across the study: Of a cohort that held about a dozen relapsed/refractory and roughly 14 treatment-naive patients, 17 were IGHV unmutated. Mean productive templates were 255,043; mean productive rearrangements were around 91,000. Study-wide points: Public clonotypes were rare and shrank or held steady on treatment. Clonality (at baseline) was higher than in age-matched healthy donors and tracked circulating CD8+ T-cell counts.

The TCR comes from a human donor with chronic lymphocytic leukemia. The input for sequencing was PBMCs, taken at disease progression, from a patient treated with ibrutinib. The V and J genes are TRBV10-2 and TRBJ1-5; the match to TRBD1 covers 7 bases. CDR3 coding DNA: TGCGCCAGCAGTGAAATAAGGGGGCGCGGGCAGCCCCAGCATTTT. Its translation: CASSEIRGRGQPQHF.